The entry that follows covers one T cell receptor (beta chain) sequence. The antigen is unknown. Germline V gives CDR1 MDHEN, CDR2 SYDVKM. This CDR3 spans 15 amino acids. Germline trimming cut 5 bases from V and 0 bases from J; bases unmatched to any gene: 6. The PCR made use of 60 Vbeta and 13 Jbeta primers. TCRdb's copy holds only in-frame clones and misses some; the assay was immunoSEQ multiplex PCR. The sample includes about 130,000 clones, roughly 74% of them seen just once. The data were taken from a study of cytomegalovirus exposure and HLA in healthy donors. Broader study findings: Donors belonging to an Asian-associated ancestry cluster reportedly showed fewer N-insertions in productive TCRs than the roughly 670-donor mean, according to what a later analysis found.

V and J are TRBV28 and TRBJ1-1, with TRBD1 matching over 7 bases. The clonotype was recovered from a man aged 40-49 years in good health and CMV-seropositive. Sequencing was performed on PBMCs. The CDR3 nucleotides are TGTGCCAGCAGTCCGACAGGGCCCATGAACACTGAAGCTTTCTTT. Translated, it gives CASSPTGPMNTEAFF. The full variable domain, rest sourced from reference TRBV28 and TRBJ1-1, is DVKVTQSSRYLVKRTGEKVFLECVQDMDHENMFWYRQDPGLGLRLIYFSYDVKMKEKGDIPEGYSVSREKKERFSLILESASTNQTSMYLCASSPTGPMNTEAFFGQGTRLTVV.